This T cell receptor (beta chain) was sequenced in a study of shared clonotypes between healthy human individuals. Whole-study findings and limits: Clonotypes not shared had lower generation probabilities than those common to all four donors. Sharing across a handful of donors was seen in 4.5% to 5.5% of naive CD4 clonotypes.

Profiling relied on immunoSEQ multiplex PCR, and the TCRdb table lists in-frame clones only, not all of them. In the table there are around 990,000 clones, around three quarters of which are singletons. This clone was counted only a few times. Its antigen is not identified. The CDR3 runs to 16 residues. Germline V gene data show CDR1 as SEHNR and CDR2 as FQNEAQ (reference sequence). V lost 2 bases and J lost 5, with 18 bases in between. Sequenced sample: memory CD4+ T cells from PBMCs. Subset in this sample: CD45RA-negative fraction. The chain recombines TRBV7-9 with TRBJ1-1, with D perhaps TRBD1 (6 bases). The receptor comes from a young man in good health. Some clones in this sample may be carry-over from other donors' samples. The CDR3 is CASSLRSGRGNTEAFF. The CDR3, as DNA: TGTGCCAGCAGCTTAAGATCGGGCAGGGGAAATACTGAAGCTTTCTTT.